This TCR beta chain was recovered during a study of blood T cell repertoires in COVID-19 (dated by TCRdb to the early 2020s). Concerning the study at large: Samples covering the acute and convalescent phases of COVID-19 were provided by collaborators in the United States, Italy and Spain. The prospective study material was composed of cDNA or gDNA derived from T cells, B-cell-depleted T cells, or PBMCs. Deeply sampled blood TCRbeta repertoires from subjects exposed to, actively infected with, or recovered from COVID-19 were included in the dataset. The repertoires were released in a freely available public database meant as a resource for research on the immune response to SARS-CoV-2. Samples were obtained from the ongoing ImmuneRACE study (first 160 participants) and from over a thousand subjects provided by 6 global collaborators. A de-identified subject ID, COVID-19 status, age in years and sex were almost always included in the sample metadata. HLA class I and class II types, where available, came from metadata supplied by the sample provider rather than from assay-based typing. Study-wide conclusions, independent of this receptor: The quantity of clinical and demographic metadata differed by source and by participant and was supplied without curation.

The immunoSEQ Assay, a bias-controlled multiplex PCR, was used to amplify TCRbeta CDR3 regions from genomic DNA. The study's own analysis went as follows. Nucleated cell counts per sample were estimated from amplification of reference gene primers within the assay. To quantify the absolute abundance of each unique TCRbeta CDR3 rearrangement, sequence reads were collapsed and filtered. For each sample, productive Simpson clonality was calculated by taking the square root of Simpson's diversity index across productive rearrangements. As stored in TCRdb, this immuneACCESS dataset retains in-frame rearrangements with V and J assigned. A fraction of the clones does not appear; measured against another copy, unresolved V genes explain less than half of the discrepancy, and the remainder lacks a known reason. V and J calls and clone size are copied from that table; D and trimming were computed from the DNA. The table for this sample lists roughly 300,000 clones; around 86% of them were counted only once. The ten largest clones capture 1.5% to 2% of the sample.

With regard to this clone: The antigen this receptor binds is unknown. The sample holds no much larger clone one base away, and base qualities are not on file.

From a lookup of the germline V gene, CDR1 and CDR2 are MGHRA and YSYEKL. CDR3 length: 15 amino acids, cysteine to phenylalanine. Just the 45-base CDR3 DNA is kept, in frame starting at base 1. Trimming removed 0 bases from V and 7 bases from J, leaving 10 bases between the germline ends. Each collaborating institution followed its own protocols to collect whole blood in K2EDTA tubes. For TCRbeta analysis, collaborator samples were shipped as frozen whole blood, as isolated PBMCs, or as DNA extracted from either sample type. The rearrangement joined TRBV4-1 to TRBJ1-6; D gene: possibly TRBD1, on 6 matching bases. The origin of this receptor is a woman in her fifties or sixties with acute or convalescent COVID-19. The sample consisted of peripheral blood. The nucleotide sequence is given as TGCGCCAGCAGCCAAGAACAGGGTAGGAATTCACCCCTCCACTTT. It specifies CASSQEQGRNSPLHF.